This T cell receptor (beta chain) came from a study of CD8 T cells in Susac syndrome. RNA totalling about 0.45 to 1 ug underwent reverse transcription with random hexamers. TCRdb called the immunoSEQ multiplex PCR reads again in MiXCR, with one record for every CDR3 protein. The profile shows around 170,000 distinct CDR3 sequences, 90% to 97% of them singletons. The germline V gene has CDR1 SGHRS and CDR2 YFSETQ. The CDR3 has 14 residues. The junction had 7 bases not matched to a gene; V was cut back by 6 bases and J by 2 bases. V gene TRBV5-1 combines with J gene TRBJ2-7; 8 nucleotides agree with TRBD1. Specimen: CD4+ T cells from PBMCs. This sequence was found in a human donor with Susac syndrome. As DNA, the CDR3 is TGCGCCAGCATCCCCGGGACAGGAGCCTACGAGCAGTACTTC. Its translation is CASIPGTGAYEQYF.